This TCR beta chain was sequenced during a study of T cells of healthy individuals. TCRdb re-called the 5' RACE reads with MiXCR, one entry per CDR3 protein. The table lists tens of thousands of distinct CDR3 sequences, about 15% of them singletons, with about 16% in the top ten. The origin of this receptor is a human donor in good health.

CDR3 nucleotide sequence: TGTGCCAGCAGCTTAGGATCGGGAGATGGAGATACGCAGTATTTT. Translating it yields CASSLGSGDGDTQYF. V and J are TRBV7-2 and TRBJ2-3, with D possibly TRBD2 on 6 matching bases. Germline-derived CDR1 and CDR2 are SGHTA and FQGNSA. V shed 1 base and J shed 5 bases, with 13 bases lying between them. The CDR3 runs to 15 residues.